Each of the 17 T cell receptor beta chains below was sequenced from the same sample in a study of T cell responses to AZD1222 COVID-19 vaccine. Sequencing used immunoSEQ multiplex PCR; TCRdb keeps in-frame clones, though not all of them. Among about 160,000 clones listed, 88% were seen once. This specimen was peripheral blood, taken 28 days after the second AZD1222 dose. Receptor source: an adult who received the AZD1222 COVID-19 vaccine.

The chain combines TRBV11-2 with TRBJ1-1; D remains unclear. V was cut by 0 bases and J by 6 bases, with 5 bases left in between. The CDR3 is 12 residues long. CDR1 is SGHAT, CDR2 FQNNGV, per germline. The CDR3 region is CASSLDFAEAFF. CDR3 in DNA: TGTGCCAGCAGCTTAGATTTTGCTGAAGCTTTCTTT.

V gene TRBV11-2 combines with J gene TRBJ2-5; D is unresolved. This CDR3 is 15 amino acids long. V dropped 4 bases and J dropped 0 bases, with 12 bases sitting between them. Germline V lookup: CDR1 SGHAT, CDR2 FQNNGV. The CDR3 nucleotides read TGTGCCAGCAGCTACAGAAGACTTAACCAAGAGACCCAGTACTTC. It codes for CASSYRRLNQETQYF.

This sequence joins TRBV15 and TRBJ2-7; D tentatively reads TRBD1 or TRBD2 (5 bases each). The V gene's germline CDR1 is LNHNV and CDR2 YYDKDF (reference sequence). CDR3 length: 15 amino acids. With 1 base removed from V and 2 bases from J, the gap between germline ends came to 12 bases. Here the CDR3 DNA reads TGTGCCACCAGCAGAGGAGTAGGGACCGCCTACGAGCAGTACTTC. Translated, it gives CATSRGVGTAYEQYF.

The genes are TRBV2 and TRBJ2-7; 7 bases map to TRBD2. The J segment lost 0 bases and the V segment lost 5 bases, leaving 1 base of the junction unmatched. This CDR3 contains 13 residues. Germline V CDR1 and CDR2: SNHLY, FYNNEI. Written as DNA, the CDR3 is TGTGCCAGCAGTAGGGACTACTCCTACGAGCAGTACTTC. Translating it yields CASSRDYSYEQYF.

The chain carries TRBV7-2 and TRBJ2-2; 10 bases align to TRBD2. The CDR3 loop spans 18 amino acids. Germline CDR1 reads SGHTA; CDR2 reads FQGNSA. With V trimmed by 1 base and J by 4 bases, 9 bases remained unmatched. The CDR3 coding sequence is TGTGCCAGCAGCTTAGGTCTAGCGGGGGCCCGGGGCACCGGGGAGCTGTTTTTT. Its protein is CASSLGLAGARGTGELFF.

The V call is TRBV27, the J call TRBJ2-7; the D is unclear. This CDR3 contains 13 residues. Trimming took 6 bases from V and 6 from J, leaving 15 bases between them. Germline CDR1 and CDR2: MNHEY and SMNVEV (reference sequence). The CDR3 here is CASRVSKVAEQYF. The CDR3 nucleotides are TGTGCCAGCAGGGTTTCTAAAGTAGCCGAGCAGTACTTC.

This clone appeared a few times. The chain couples TRBV12-3 or TRBV12-4 to TRBJ2-4; D is unclear. The CDR3 loop spans 13 amino acids. V was cut by 1 base and J by 9 bases, with 10 bases left in between. This CDR3 reads CASSLGPWTIQYF. The CDR3 DNA sequence: TGTGCCAGCAGTTTAGGCCCTTGGACCATTCAGTACTTC.

V and J are TRBV7-9 and TRBJ1-1; perhaps TRBD1 as D (5 bases). V was pared by 6 bases and J by 8 bases, with 25 bases between. The CDR3 has 16 amino acids. CDR1 SEHNR and CDR2 FQNEAQ come from the germline V gene (reference sequence). Here the CDR3 DNA reads TGTGCCAGCAGTTCCTCCACCGCACGGGGGATGGGGGAAGCTTTCTTT. Protein product: CASSSSTARGMGEAFF.

The chain recombines TRBV7-9 with TRBJ2-5; D remains ambiguous. Deletions cut 3 bases from V and 2 bases from J, with 10 bases between. Germline CDR1 reads SEHNR; CDR2 reads FQNEAQ (reference sequence). The CDR3 is 14 amino acids. The CDR3 nucleotides are TGTGCCAGCAGCTTTTCCGGGTCTCAAGAGACCCAGTACTTC. Amino acid sequence: CASSFSGSQETQYF.

The chain carries TRBV5-1 and TRBJ2-3, with TRBD2 identical over 8 bases. Germline loops: CDR1 SGHRS, CDR2 YFSETQ. CDR3 length equals 15 residues. V lost 4 bases to trimming and J lost 3 bases; unmatched junction nucleotides: 7. For the CDR3, the DNA is TGCGCCAGCAGCCCTGGGCCGGGGGGGACAGATACGCAGTATTTT. Protein product: CASSPGPGGTDTQYF. The variable domain in full, completed from reference TRBV5-1 and TRBJ2-3, reads KAGVTQTPRYLIKTRGQQVTLSCSPISGHRSVSWYQQTPGQGLQFLFEYFSETQRNKGNFPGRFSGRQFSNSRSEMNVSTLELGDSALYLCASSPGPGGTDTQYFGPGTRLTVL.

V and J are TRBV2 and TRBJ1-2, with D possibly TRBD1 on 5 matching bases. The CDR3 consists of 18 residues. The V end was cut by 4 bases, the J end by 0 bases, with 21 bases between. Germline loops: CDR1 SNHLY, CDR2 FYNNEI. Written as DNA, the CDR3 is TGTGCCAGCAGTGCCTTGGGGCAGGACACCCACCCTAACTATGGCTACACCTTC. This codes for CASSALGQDTHPNYGYTF.

The rearrangement joins TRBV6-1 to TRBJ2-3; TRBD2 might be the D (6 bases). V lost 2 bases, J lost 6 bases, and 15 bases lay in between. Germline V lookup: CDR1 MNHNS, CDR2 SASEGT. The CDR3 runs to 15 residues. The DNA for the CDR3 is TGTGCCAGCAGTGAACACACGCGGGGAACGGATACGCAGTATTTT. The encoded protein is CASSEHTRGTDTQYF.

V and J are TRBV6-6 and TRBJ1-5, with D perhaps TRBD1 (6 bases). Germline CDR1 reads MNHNY; CDR2 reads SVGAGI (reference sequence). The CDR3 is 20 residues long. The ends were cut back, 6 bases at V and 0 bases at J, with 27 bases in the middle. CDR3 DNA sequence: TGTGCCAGCAGCCGGCCGGATAGACAGGAGCTAGTCATTAGCAATCAGCCCCAGCATTTT. Protein: CASSRPDRQELVISNQPQHF.

This sequence joins TRBV10-3 and TRBJ1-1; D gene uncertain. The V end lost 2 bases, the J end lost 1 base, and 11 bases lay between the germline ends. Germline-derived CDR1 and CDR2 are ENHRY and SYGVKD. CDR3 size: 15 residues. The CDR3 spells CAISERGLTNTEAFF. The CDR3 DNA follows: TGTGCCATCAGTGAGCGAGGTCTTACGAACACTGAAGCTTTCTTT.

The rearrangement uses TRBV7-6 and TRBJ1-1; D ambiguous. Germline values: CDR1 SGHVS, CDR2 FNYEAQ. Trimming removed 1 base at V and 1 base at J, with 4 bases between. The CDR3 loop spans 13 amino acids. CDR3 protein: CASSLGENTEAFF. The CDR3 DNA reads TGTGCCAGCAGCTTAGGGGAGAACACTGAAGCTTTCTTT.

This clone was recorded once. The chain's CDR3 is CAITKTRNRTYEQYF. The CDR3 DNA sequence: TGTGCCATCACCAAGACCAGGAATAGAACCTACGAGCAGTACTTC. The chain recombines TRBV10-3 with TRBJ2-7; D call uncertain. Trimming cost V 7 bases and J 2 bases, with 18 bases left between them. The CDR3 sequence is 15 residues long. CDR1 is ENHRY, CDR2 SYGVKD, per germline.

This chain joins TRBV7-8 and TRBJ1-1; the match to TRBD1 covers 8 bases. The CDR3 is made up of 14 amino acids. J gave up 3 bases and V 5 bases, and 5 bases lay outside the gene matches. The germline CDR1 and CDR2 sequences are SGHVS and FQNEAQ. The CDR3 sequence is CASSTGQGYTEAFF. The CDR3 DNA reads as TGTGCCAGCAGCACCGGACAGGGCTACACTGAAGCTTTCTTT.